These 24 T cell receptor beta chains were sequenced from one sample in a study of CD8 T cells in ankylosing spondylitis. The study, taken as a whole, reports: A TCR beta motif of eight highly homologous variants appeared characteristic of ankylosing spondylitis blood.

TCRdb reprocessed the 5' RACE reads via MiXCR and lists one record per CDR3 protein. The sample contains some 240,000 distinct CDR3 sequences, about 7% of which appear only once. Their target antigens are unknown. The sample consisted of blood, either unsorted or a sorted T cell fraction (not recorded which). Source of these receptors: a male donor with ankylosing spondylitis.

At least ten counts were recorded for this clonotype. This rearrangement joins TRBV2 to TRBJ2-1; either TRBD1 or TRBD2 may fit D (5 bases each). The germline V and J ends were trimmed by 2 bases and 3 bases, with 14 bases remaining between them. CDR1 and CDR2 (germline): SNHLY, FYNNEI. This CDR3 spans 16 amino acids. The CDR3 loop is CASSERTGTVYNEQFF. CDR3 bases: TGTGCCAGCAGTGAAAGAACGGGGACGGTCTACAATGAGCAGTTCTTC.

In this sample, this clonotype turned up a few times. The J gene is TRBJ2-1, the V gene TRBV7-9; a possible D gene is TRBD2 (5 bases). This CDR3 spans 15 amino acids. Germline V gives CDR1 SEHNR, CDR2 FQNEAQ (reference sequence). V shed 4 bases and J shed 3 bases, with 13 bases lying between them. CDR3 residues: CASSSDWTNYNEQFF. As DNA, the CDR3 is TGTGCCAGCAGCTCGGACTGGACGAACTACAATGAGCAGTTCTTC.

This clonotype was seen many times. The chain employs TRBV28 and TRBJ2-3, with D perhaps assigned TRBD1 or TRBD2 (5 bases each). Trimming shortened V by 5 bases and J by 13 bases, and 22 bases separated the two germline ends. Germline lookup yields CDR1 MDHEN and CDR2 SYDVKM. This CDR3 region has 14 residues. The CDR3 reads CASSRTGTAKGKYF. The CDR3 DNA is TGTGCCAGCAGTCGAACCGGGACGGCCAAGGGGAAGTATTTT. Together with reference TRBV28 and TRBJ2-3, the CDR3 gives the full variable domain: DVKVTQSSRYLVKRTGEKVFLECVQDMDHENMFWYRQDPGLGLRLIYFSYDVKMKEKGDIPEGYSVSREKKERFSLILESASTNQTSMYLCASSRTGTAKGKYFGPGTRLTVL.

This clonotype was detected ten times or more. The J gene is TRBJ1-1, the V gene TRBV6-2 or TRBV6-3, with D unresolved. Trimming removed 6 bases from V and 1 base from J, with 9 bases in between. CDR1 and CDR2 (germline): MNHEY, SVGEGT. The length of the CDR3 is 13 residues. This CDR3 is CASRFEGNTEAFF. CDR3 DNA sequence: TGTGCCAGCAGGTTTGAGGGGAACACTGAAGCTTTCTTT.

This clonotype has a count of ten or more. The chain employs TRBV30 and TRBJ1-5, with 8 nucleotides matching TRBD1. In germline, CDR1 is GTSNPN, CDR2 SVGIG (reference sequence). V was pared by 2 bases and J by 9 bases, with 6 bases of the junction left unmatched. CDR3 length: 13 amino acids. CDR3 sequence (DNA): TGTGCCTGGAGTTCAGGGGGCCTGGGGCCCCAGCATTTT. Amino acid sequence: CAWSSGGLGPQHF.

In this sample, this clonotype turned up many times. V gene TRBV28 combines with J gene TRBJ2-3; 10 bases are shared with TRBD2. Germline V gives CDR1 MDHEN, CDR2 SYDVKM. The CDR3 covers 16 residues. V dropped 4 bases and J dropped 5; count of bases not matched to a gene: 9. DNA for the CDR3: TGTGCCAGCAGTTCACGGGTAGCGGGAGGTCAAGATACGCAGTATTTT. This codes for CASSSRVAGGQDTQYF.

This clonotype was picked up many times. This chain joins TRBV25-1 and TRBJ2-1; D ambiguous. Germline loops: CDR1 MGHDK, CDR2 SYGVNS. The V end was cut by 6 bases, the J end by 3 bases, with 9 bases between. The CDR3 sequence is 13 residues long. CDR3 protein: CASSTTFYNEQFF. CDR3 DNA sequence: TGTGCCAGCAGCACAACTTTCTACAATGAGCAGTTCTTC.

This clonotype was detected ten times or more. V usage is TRBV27 and J usage is TRBJ2-7; 13 bases line up with TRBD2. The germline gives CDR1 MNHEY, CDR2 SMNVEV (reference sequence). The CDR3 consists of 14 residues. The trim removed 4 bases at V and 9 bases at J, leaving 6 bases unmatched. Written as DNA, the CDR3 is TGTGCCAGCAGTTCAGGACTAGCGGGAGTTGGGCAGTACTTC. Its protein is CASSSGLAGVGQYF.

This clonotype came up many times. CDR3 region: CASSETSSGNTIYF. Written as DNA, the CDR3 is TGTGCCAGCAGTGAGACAAGCTCTGGAAACACCATATATTTT. The rearrangement uses TRBV2 and TRBJ1-3; D remains unclear. This CDR3 has 14 amino acids. Germline V CDR1 and CDR2: SNHLY, FYNNEI. V lost 3 bases to trimming and J lost 0 bases, with 6 bases between them.

This clonotype was seen many times. V and J are TRBV19 and TRBJ1-4, with no clear D. V was cut by 3 bases and J by 7 bases, with 12 bases left in between. The CDR3 extends over 14 amino acids. CDR1 LNHDA and CDR2 SQIVND come from the germline V gene (reference sequence). CDR3 loop: CASSIWSKGEKLFF. The CDR3 region has the DNA TGTGCCAGTAGTATTTGGAGTAAAGGTGAAAAACTGTTTTTT.

This clonotype was picked up many times. This chain connects TRBV12-3 or TRBV12-4 to TRBJ2-7; D gene ambiguous. This CDR3 contains 14 residues. Trimming stripped 7 bases from V and 2 bases from J, with 15 bases between. For the CDR3, the DNA is TGTGCCAGCACCCTGGGCCAGAAAACCTACGAGCAGTACTTC. It is translated as CASTLGQKTYEQYF.

The CDR3 region is CASQPARGYEAFF. The CDR3 DNA reads as TGTGCCAGCCAACCCGCCCGGGGATATGAAGCTTTCTTT. V gene TRBV9 combines with J gene TRBJ1-1; D is undetermined. The germline gives CDR1 SGDLS, CDR2 YYNGEE. V was cut by 7 bases and J by 7 bases, with 17 bases left in between. The CDR3 sequence is 13 residues long.

This clonotype appeared a few times. The genes are TRBV11-3 and TRBJ1-1; D is ambiguous. This CDR3 is built from 15 residues. Trimming removed 5 bases at V and 2 bases at J, with 15 bases between. CDR1 is SGHNT, CDR2 YENEEA, per germline. Written as DNA, the CDR3 is TGTGCCAGCAGCCCGGGATTGGGCATTAACACTGAAGCTTTCTTT. This translates into CASSPGLGINTEAFF.

This clonotype was seen ten or more times. The gene calls are TRBV4-3 and TRBJ1-2; D call uncertain. Germline V gene lookup returns CDR1 LGHNA and CDR2 YSLEER. CDR3 size: 14 residues. Between the trimmed V and J ends, which lost 0 bases and 0 bases, there was a span of 5 bases. CDR3 loop: CASSQDRSNYGYTF. DNA for the CDR3: TGCGCCAGCAGCCAAGATAGATCTAACTATGGCTACACCTTC.

There are a few counts of this clonotype. The chain employs TRBV7-9 and TRBJ2-7, with 11 bases that match TRBD2. Germline CDR1 reads SEHNR; CDR2 reads FQNEAQ (reference sequence). V lost 0 bases, J lost 4 bases, and 5 bases stayed unmatched. The CDR3 totals 16 residues. The CDR3 bases are TGTGCCAGCAGCTTAGCACTAGCGGGAGAGGGGTACGAGCAGTACTTC. Its translation is CASSLALAGEGYEQYF.

The table lists this clonotype with many counts. The chain couples TRBV5-1 to TRBJ1-2, with 7 bases matching TRBD1. V gave up 4 bases and J gave up 5 bases; unmatched junction bases: 8. The germline V gene encodes CDR1 SGHRS and CDR2 YFSETQ. The CDR3 length is 14 residues. The DNA for the CDR3 is TGCGCCAGCAGCCCGACAGGGCCACTTTATGGCTACACCTTC. It specifies CASSPTGPLYGYTF.

This clonotype has a count of ten or more. The chain combines TRBV4-3 with TRBJ2-4, with TRBD1 as a possible D gene (6 bases). Germline V gene lookup returns CDR1 LGHNA and CDR2 YSLEER. V was cut by 4 bases and J by 3 bases, with 19 bases left in between. The CDR3 has 17 residues. The CDR3 sequence is CASSLYVPGQHKNIQYF. In DNA, the CDR3 is TGCGCCAGCAGCCTATACGTTCCCGGACAGCACAAAAACATTCAGTACTTC.

This clonotype showed up many times. This chain's CDR3 is CASSDASADHNGYTF. In nucleotides, the CDR3 is TGTGCCAGCAGCGATGCTTCGGCGGACCACAATGGCTACACCTTC. The rearrangement links TRBV7-9 to TRBJ1-2; D call uncertain. This CDR3 has 15 amino acids. Trimming removed 5 bases at V and 6 bases at J, with 19 bases between. Per germline, CDR1 SEHNR and CDR2 FQNEAQ (reference sequence). The whole variable domain, filled in from reference TRBV7-9 and TRBJ1-2, reads DTGVSQNPRHKITKRGQNVTFRCDPISEHNRLYWYRQTLGQGPEFLTYFQNEAQLEKSRLLSDRFSAERPKGSFSTLEIQRTEQGDSAMYLCASSDASADHNGYTFGSGTRLTVV.

Concerning this clonotype: Relative to the germline gene, one junction end is altered; a read error may explain this. The chain combines TRBV5-1 with TRBJ2-3; TRBD2 agrees at 8 bases. Germline CDR1 is SGHRS and CDR2 is YFSETQ. This CDR3 has 16 amino acids. CDR3 bases: TGCGCCAGCAGCCCGCCCATTAGCGGGATAACAGATACGCAGTCTTTT. Translated, it gives CASSPPISGITDTQSF.

A few counts support this clonotype. The rearrangement joins TRBV29-1 to TRBJ2-2, with D uncertain. The CDR3 is 16 amino acids. The V gene lost 3 bases and the J gene lost 6 bases, with 20 bases spanning the gap. Germline V gives CDR1 SQVTM, CDR2 ANQGSEA. CDR3 coding DNA: TGCAGCGTTGAGACTGCCCGAGGCCCGGGCGCCGGGGAGCTGTTTTTT. It is translated as CSVETARGPGAGELFF.

This rearrangement joins TRBV27 to TRBJ1-2; D remains unclear. The CDR3 contains 14 residues. CDR1 is MNHEY and CDR2 is SMNVEV in the germline V gene (reference sequence). Deletions cut 7 bases from V and 5 bases from J, with 17 bases between. The CDR3: CASTTQDGRYGYTF. DNA for the CDR3: TGTGCCAGCACCACCCAGGATGGGAGGTATGGCTACACCTTC.

This clonotype was detected ten times or more. This chain joins TRBV4-3 and TRBJ2-1; the match to TRBD2 covers 8 bases. Per the germline V gene, CDR1 is LGHNA and CDR2 is YSLEER. This CDR3 comprises 15 residues. Trimming removed 3 bases from V and 3 bases from J; junction bases left unmatched: 4. The CDR3 DNA reads as TGCGCCAGCAGCCAGAGCCGGGGGGGCTACAATGAGCAGTTCTTC. Its protein is CASSQSRGGYNEQFF.

This clonotype was detected many times. V gene TRBV6-1 combines with J gene TRBJ1-2; 8 bases match TRBD1. Per germline, CDR1 MNHNS and CDR2 SASEGT. The V segment lost 7 bases and the J segment 1 base; nucleotides outside the gene matches: 8. The CDR3 contains 15 residues. In DNA form, the CDR3 reads TGTGCCAGCACACCCGGACAGGGATTTAACTATGGCTACACCTTC. Its translation is CASTPGQGFNYGYTF.

This clonotype was observed many times. The chain couples TRBV15 to TRBJ1-5; 9 positions agree with TRBD1. The CDR3 spans 15 residues. Germline CDR1 LNHNV, CDR2 YYDKDF (reference sequence). Trimming removed 5 bases from V and 4 bases from J; junction bases left unmatched: 6. CDR3 sequence (DNA): TGTGCCACCAGCGTAACAGGGGGCTGGAATCAGCCCCAGCATTTT. This sequence encodes CATSVTGGWNQPQHF.